These 24 T cell receptor beta chains share one sample of origin, sequenced in a study of cytomegalovirus exposure and HLA in healthy donors. PCR primers comprised 60 Vbeta and 13 Jbeta primers. Generated by immunoSEQ multiplex PCR, the TCRdb table keeps only in-frame clones and is missing some. The sample table sets out some 150,000 clones. Sequenced input: PBMCs. Every receptor here comes from a young woman in good health and CMV-seronegative.

The J gene is TRBJ2-3, the V gene TRBV2, with D possibly TRBD1 on 6 matching bases. Trimming took 10 bases from V and 2 from J, leaving 10 bases between them. The CDR3 loop spans 12 amino acids. Per the germline V gene, CDR1 is SNHLY and CDR2 is FYNNEI. The CDR3 here is CATRTDTDTQYF. CDR3 DNA sequence: TGTGCCACCCGGACAGACACAGATACGCAGTATTTT.

The J gene is TRBJ2-7, the V gene TRBV6-1; TRBD1 is a possible D gene (6 bases). Germline V gene lookup returns CDR1 MNHNS and CDR2 SASEGT. V gave up 4 bases and J gave up 5 bases, with 12 bases separating them. The CDR3 length is 13 residues. The CDR3 region is CASSVTGINEQYF. DNA of the CDR3: TGTGCCAGCAGTGTAACAGGGATAAACGAGCAGTACTTC.

This rearrangement joins TRBV29-1 to TRBJ2-5; D may be TRBD1 (7 bases). The V end was cut by 4 bases, the J end by 4 bases, with 25 bases between. The V gene's germline CDR1 is SQVTM and CDR2 ANQGSEA. The CDR3 has 17 residues. The chain's CDR3 is CSVGDPGRQGMSETQYF. The CDR3 DNA sequence: TGCAGCGTTGGGGACCCCGGGAGACAGGGTATGTCAGAGACCCAGTACTTC.

The chain links TRBV7-9 to TRBJ2-7; 9 positions agree with TRBD1. Trimming took 3 bases from V and 5 from J; bases not matched to a gene: 5. The CDR3 loop spans 14 amino acids. CDR1 is SEHNR and CDR2 is FQNEAQ in the germline V gene (reference sequence). The DNA for the CDR3 is TGTGCCAGCAGCTTTCGGGACAGGGCGAACGAGCAGTACTTC. Protein: CASSFRDRANEQYF.

This chain links TRBV19 with TRBJ2-1; weak D call: TRBD2 (6 bases). The V and J ends lost 4 bases and 2 bases respectively, with 15 bases between them. Per the germline V gene, CDR1 is LNHDA and CDR2 is SQIVND (reference sequence). This CDR3 comprises 16 residues. The CDR3 loop is CASSTYSGGTYNEQFF. The CDR3 nucleotides read TGTGCCAGTAGTACCTACAGTGGGGGGACCTACAATGAGCAGTTCTTC.

The CDR3 loop reads CAISAAQGSQAGANVLTF. CDR3 sequence (DNA): TGTGCCATCAGTGCCGCTCAGGGTTCACAAGCTGGGGCCAACGTCCTGACTTTC. This chain uses TRBV10-3 with TRBJ2-6, with a weak D call TRBD1 (5 bases). Trimming pared 4 bases from V and 2 bases from J, leaving 18 bases between. The CDR3 extends over 18 amino acids. CDR1 is ENHRY and CDR2 is SYGVKD in the germline V gene.

V and J are TRBV1 and TRBJ2-7; the D segment call TRBD2 is taken from the table without a DNA check. TRBV1 is annotated as a pseudogene. The CDR3 totals 17 residues. The CDR3 DNA sequence: TGCACCAGCAGCCAATTTCGCGCCGTTGGTTGGTCCTACGAGCAGTACTTC. Translating it yields CTSSQFRAVGWSYEQYF.

Worth noting for this clone: In the same sample, other DNA sequences code for this CDR3. This chain connects TRBV5-4 to TRBJ2-5; 8 bases are shared with TRBD1. This CDR3 spans 15 amino acids. Germline CDR1 reads SGHNT; CDR2 reads YYREEE (reference sequence). Trimming took 0 bases from V and 4 from J; bases not matched to a gene: 5. The CDR3 sequence is CASSLEGQGRETQYF. CDR3 DNA: TGTGCCAGCAGCTTGGAAGGACAGGGAAGAGAGACCCAGTACTTC.

This chain uses TRBV11-3 with TRBJ2-1; 8 nucleotides match TRBD2. Germline CDR1 reads SGHNT; CDR2 reads YENEEA. The CDR3 spans 12 residues. V dropped 6 bases and J dropped 12; count of bases not matched to a gene: 7. This CDR3 is CASSPGGGRQFF. The DNA of the CDR3 is TGTGCCAGCAGTCCCGGGGGGGGGAGGCAGTTCTTC.

V is TRBV18 and J is TRBJ1-4, with D perhaps matching TRBD1 (5 bases). The CDR3 spans 15 residues. In germline, CDR1 is KGHSH, CDR2 LQKENI. V lost 1 base and J lost 4, with 10 bases in between. The CDR3 coding sequence is TGTGCCAGCTCACCACGACAGATAGGTAATGAAAAACTGTTTTTT. Its translation is CASSPRQIGNEKLFF.

The chain is built from TRBV29-1 and TRBJ1-2; the D gene is possibly TRBD1 (5 bases). Trimming cost V 2 bases and J 3 bases, with 13 bases left between them. Germline V gene data show CDR1 as SQVTM and CDR2 as ANQGSEA. The CDR3 sequence is 14 residues long. This chain's CDR3 is CSVESEQGDYGYTF. The DNA of the CDR3 is TGCAGCGTTGAATCGGAGCAGGGTGACTATGGCTACACCTTC.

The chain is built from TRBV12-5 and TRBJ1-1; D possibly corresponds to TRBD1 (6 bases). Looked up from germline, CDR1 is LGHNT and CDR2 is FRNRAP. V dropped 6 bases and J dropped 6 bases, with 17 bases sitting between them. This CDR3 is 14 amino acids long. This chain's CDR3 is CASGELRGKSEAFF. CDR3 DNA sequence: TGTGCTAGTGGAGAACTGAGGGGGAAGTCTGAAGCTTTCTTT.

The chain couples TRBV19 to TRBJ2-2, with TRBD1 identical over 7 bases. The J segment lost 1 base and the V segment lost 5 bases, leaving 1 base of the junction unmatched. The germline V gene has CDR1 LNHDA and CDR2 SQIVND (reference sequence). The CDR3 has 14 residues. CDR3 bases: TGTGCCAGTAGTCGGACAGGGAACACCGGGGAGCTGTTTTTT. Its protein product is CASSRTGNTGELFF.

The genes are TRBV7-9 and TRBJ1-2; 9 bases fit TRBD1. CDR1 and CDR2 from the germline V gene are SEHNR and FQNEAQ (reference sequence). This CDR3 has 14 amino acids. J lost 3 bases, V lost 4 bases, and 3 bases had no gene match. The CDR3 region has the DNA TGTGCCAGCAGCTCGCGGACAGGGGACTATGGCTACACCTTC. Translated: CASSSRTGDYGYTF.

This chain joins TRBV7-2 and TRBJ2-5; TRBD2 aligns across 7 bases. The length of the CDR3 is 16 residues. Germline lookup yields CDR1 SGHTA and CDR2 FQGNSA. V gave up 5 bases and J gave up 5 bases; unmatched junction bases: 14. CDR3 protein: CASSPVGGGRGETQYF. In DNA, the CDR3 is TGTGCCAGCAGCCCAGTCGGGGGAGGGCGTGGGGAGACCCAGTACTTC. Filled out from reference TRBV7-2 and TRBJ2-5, the complete variable domain reads GAGVSQSPSNKVTEKGKDVELRCDPISGHTALYWYRQSLGQGLEFLIYFQGNSAPDKSGLPSDRFSAERTGGSVSTLTIQRTQQEDSAVYLCASSPVGGGRGETQYFGPGTRLLVL.

The CDR3 here is CASSRKDRQETQYF. CDR3 bases: TGTGCCAGCAGTCGAAAGGACAGACAAGAGACCCAGTACTTC. V usage is TRBV6-5 and J usage is TRBJ2-5, with a tentative D call TRBD1 (6 bases). The V gene lost 5 bases and the J gene lost 2 bases, with 12 bases spanning the gap. Germline CDR1 and CDR2: MNHEY and SVGAGI. The CDR3 contains 14 residues.

The rearrangement joins TRBV6-5 to TRBJ1-1; the D is unclear. The V end lost 7 bases, the J end lost 4 bases, and 16 bases lay between the germline ends. CDR3 length: 14 residues. The germline V gene has CDR1 MNHEY and CDR2 SVGAGI. CDR3 DNA sequence: TGTGCCAGCACTACGGCCGGCCCGGGCACTGAAGCTTTCTTT. This sequence encodes CASTTAGPGTEAFF.

The V gene is TRBV5-1, the J gene TRBJ2-5, with TRBD1 matching 9 bases. Trimming took 3 bases from V and 5 from J; bases not matched to a gene: 8. The germline CDR1 and CDR2 sequences are SGHRS and YFSETQ. The CDR3 totals 15 residues. CDR3 DNA: TGCGCCAGCAGCTCCGCCGGGACAGGGACCGAGACCCAGTACTTC. Protein sequence: CASSSAGTGTETQYF.

Written as DNA, the CDR3 is TGTGCCAGTAGTCCTCGGGCTAGGGACAGGGTGGCCTACGAGCAGTACGTC. Its protein product is CASSPRARDRVAYEQYV. The chain carries TRBV19 and TRBJ2-7; the match to TRBD1 covers 9 bases. CDR1 LNHDA and CDR2 SQIVND come from the germline V gene (reference sequence). The ends lost 5 bases at V and 2 bases at J; junction bases unmatched: 13. The CDR3 consists of 17 residues.

This chain joins TRBV19 and TRBJ1-1; 8 bases fit TRBD1. CDR3 length: 16 amino acids. From germline, CDR1 is LNHDA and CDR2 SQIVND (reference sequence). Germline trimming cut 3 bases from V and 5 bases from J; bases unmatched to any gene: 11. CDR3 sequence: CASSMGGAGGLTEAFF. The CDR3 DNA sequence: TGTGCCAGTAGTATGGGGGGGGCAGGGGGCTTGACTGAAGCTTTCTTT.

The chain recombines TRBV14 with TRBJ2-5; 7 nucleotides align to TRBD1. The junction had 8 bases not matched to a gene; V was cut back by 3 bases and J by 7 bases. Germline CDR1 is SGHDN and CDR2 is FVKESK. This CDR3 is built from 14 residues. DNA of the CDR3: TGTGCCAGCAGCCAGGAACAGGGGCCCAGGACCCAGTACTTC. Its translation is CASSQEQGPRTQYF.

This chain connects TRBV6-1 to TRBJ2-5; weak D call: TRBD1 (5 bases). V was clipped by 7 bases and J by 5 bases, with 11 bases between them. From germline, CDR1 is MNHNS and CDR2 SASEGT. The CDR3 totals 12 residues. This chain's CDR3 is CASTRAGETQYF. The CDR3 nucleotides read TGTGCCAGCACCAGGGCTGGGGAGACCCAGTACTTC.

The V and J genes are TRBV19 and TRBJ1-2; D gene unclear. The CDR3 extends over 12 amino acids. Trimming removed 7 bases from V and 1 base from J, with 7 bases in between. CDR1 is LNHDA and CDR2 is SQIVND in the germline V gene (reference sequence). DNA of the CDR3: TGTGCCAGTAACGAGAATAACTATGGCTACACCTTC. Translation: CASNENNYGYTF.

The chain carries TRBV30 and TRBJ2-7, with 12 bases aligning to TRBD2. Germline CDR1 and CDR2: GTSNPN and SVGIG (reference sequence). The CDR3 is 14 amino acids. With V trimmed by 6 bases and J by 0 bases, 3 bases remained unmatched. The CDR3 DNA is TGTGCCTGCGGACTAGCGGGGTTCTCCTACGAGCAGTACTTC. It codes for CACGLAGFSYEQYF.